The next 7 T cell receptor beta chains were all read from a single sample in a study of blood T cell repertoires in COVID-19. Sequencing used immunoSEQ multiplex PCR; TCRdb keeps in-frame clones, though not all of them. The table includes about 280,000 clones, around 89% detected once. Sequenced input: peripheral blood. These receptors were obtained from a man in his forties with acute or convalescent COVID-19.

The rearrangement uses TRBV6-1 and TRBJ1-6, with D unresolved. This CDR3 spans 13 amino acids. Trimming cost V 0 bases and J 13 bases, with 10 bases left between them. Germline lookup yields CDR1 MNHNS and CDR2 SASEGT. CDR3 nucleotide sequence: TGTGCCAGCAGTGAAGCGAGGGTCTCCCCCCTCCACTTT. It encodes CASSEARVSPLHF.

This clone appeared once. V gene TRBV4-1 combines with J gene TRBJ2-7; a possible D gene is TRBD2 (5 bases). V shed 1 base and J shed 7 bases, with 20 bases lying between them. CDR3 length equals 16 residues. Germline V gene sequence: CDR1 MGHRA, CDR2 YSYEKL. The CDR3 DNA reads as TGCGCCAGCAGCCAAGCTCGCGTCCCTAGCCCCCTGGAGCAGTACTTC. Translation gives CASSQARVPSPLEQYF.

In the case of this clone: Other DNA sequences of this sample code for an identical CDR3. The chain recombines TRBV2 with TRBJ1-5; 8 bases are shared with TRBD1. The V and J ends lost 4 bases and 5 bases, in that order; junction bases with no gene match: 4. The CDR3 sequence is 14 residues long. The V gene's germline CDR1 is SNHLY and CDR2 FYNNEI. CDR3 residues: CASSGTGGDQPQHF. The CDR3 DNA is TGTGCCAGCAGTGGTACAGGGGGGGATCAGCCCCAGCATTTT.

The chain has TRBV2 and TRBJ1-4, with D unresolved. The CDR3 length is 13 residues. Trimming took 6 bases from V and 7 from J, leaving 12 bases between them. Germline CDR1 reads SNHLY; CDR2 reads FYNNEI. CDR3 loop: CASSGEMFEKLFF. In DNA form, the CDR3 reads TGTGCCAGCAGCGGGGAGATGTTTGAAAAACTGTTTTTT.

The chain combines TRBV15 with TRBJ1-3; D gene uncertain. Germline assignment: CDR1 LNHNV and CDR2 YYDKDF (reference sequence). V lost 2 bases and J 10 bases, leaving 24 bases between the germline ends. The CDR3 is made up of 17 amino acids. The CDR3 region is CATSRLAGILLSGTIYF. The CDR3 DNA reads as TGTGCCACCAGCAGACTCGCCGGGATACTCCTCTCTGGGACCATATATTTT.

The gene calls are TRBV9 and TRBJ2-1; 8 bases align to TRBD1. The CDR3 loop spans 16 amino acids. Germline V gene sequence: CDR1 SGDLS, CDR2 YYNGEE. The V segment lost 3 bases and the J segment 2 bases; nucleotides outside the gene matches: 7. CDR3 amino acids: CASSAGQGITYNEQFF. The DNA for the CDR3 is TGTGCCAGCAGCGCTGGACAGGGTATCACCTACAATGAGCAGTTCTTC.

This chain joins TRBV5-1 and TRBJ2-5, with D possibly TRBD1 on 6 matching bases. Germline CDR1 and CDR2: SGHRS and YFSETQ. The CDR3 has 13 residues. The V gene lost 4 bases and the J gene lost 5 bases, with 12 bases spanning the gap. The CDR3 nucleotides are TGCGCCAGCAGCGGGGGCCGTGGGGAGACCCAGTACTTC. Translating it yields CASSGGRGETQYF.